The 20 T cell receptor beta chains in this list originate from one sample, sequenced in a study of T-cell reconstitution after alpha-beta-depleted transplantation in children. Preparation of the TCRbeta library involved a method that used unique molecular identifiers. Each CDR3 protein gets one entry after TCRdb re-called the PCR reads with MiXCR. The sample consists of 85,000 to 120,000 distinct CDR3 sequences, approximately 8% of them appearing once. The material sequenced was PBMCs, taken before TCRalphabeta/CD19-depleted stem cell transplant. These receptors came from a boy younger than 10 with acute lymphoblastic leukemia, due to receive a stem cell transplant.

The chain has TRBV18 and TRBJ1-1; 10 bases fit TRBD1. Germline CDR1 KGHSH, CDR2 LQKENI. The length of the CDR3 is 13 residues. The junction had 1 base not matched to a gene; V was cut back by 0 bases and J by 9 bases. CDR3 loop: CASSPPGQGKAFF. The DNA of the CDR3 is TGTGCCAGCTCACCACCGGGACAGGGGAAAGCTTTCTTT.

CDR3 sequence: CASSQEGHDYGYTF. The CDR3, as DNA: TGTGCCAGCAGCCAAGAGGGGCATGACTATGGCTACACCTTC. The chain has TRBV4-2 and TRBJ1-2; a possible D gene is TRBD1 (5 bases). V was clipped by 0 bases and J by 3 bases, with 8 bases between them. The CDR3 is made up of 14 amino acids. Germline-derived CDR1 and CDR2 are LGHNA and YNFKEQ.

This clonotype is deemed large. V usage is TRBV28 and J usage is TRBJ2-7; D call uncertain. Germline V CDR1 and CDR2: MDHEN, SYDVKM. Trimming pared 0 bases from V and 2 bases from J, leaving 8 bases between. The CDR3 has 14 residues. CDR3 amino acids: CASSLWVGPYEQYF. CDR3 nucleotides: TGTGCCAGCAGTTTATGGGTAGGGCCCTACGAGCAGTACTTC.

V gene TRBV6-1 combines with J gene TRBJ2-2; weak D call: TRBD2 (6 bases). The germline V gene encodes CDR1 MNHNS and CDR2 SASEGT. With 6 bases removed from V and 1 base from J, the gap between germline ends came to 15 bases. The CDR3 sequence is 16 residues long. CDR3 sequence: CASRESRGRNTGELFF. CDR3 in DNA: TGTGCCAGCAGGGAATCTCGGGGGAGGAACACCGGGGAGCTGTTTTTT.

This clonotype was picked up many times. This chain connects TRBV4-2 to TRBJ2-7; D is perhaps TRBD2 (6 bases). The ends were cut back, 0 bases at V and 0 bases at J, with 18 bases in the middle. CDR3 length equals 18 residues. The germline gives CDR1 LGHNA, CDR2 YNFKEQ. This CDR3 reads CASSQDTPGGFRSYEQYF. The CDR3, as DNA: TGTGCCAGCAGCCAAGATACCCCCGGGGGATTCCGCTCCTACGAGCAGTACTTC.

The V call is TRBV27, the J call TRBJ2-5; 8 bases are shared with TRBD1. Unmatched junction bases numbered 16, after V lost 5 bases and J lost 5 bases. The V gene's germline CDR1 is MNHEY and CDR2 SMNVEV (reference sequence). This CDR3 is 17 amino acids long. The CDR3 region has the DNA TGTGCCAGCAGTACAACATCCGGGACAGGATTTCGGGAGACCCAGTACTTC. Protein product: CASSTTSGTGFRETQYF.

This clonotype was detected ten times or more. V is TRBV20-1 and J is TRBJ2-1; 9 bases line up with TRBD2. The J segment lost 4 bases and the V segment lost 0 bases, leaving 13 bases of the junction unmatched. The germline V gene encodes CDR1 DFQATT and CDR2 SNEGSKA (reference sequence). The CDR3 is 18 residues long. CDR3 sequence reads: CSARDSASGVSAYNEQFF. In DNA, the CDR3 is TGCAGTGCTAGAGATTCGGCTAGCGGGGTATCGGCATACAATGAGCAGTTCTTC.

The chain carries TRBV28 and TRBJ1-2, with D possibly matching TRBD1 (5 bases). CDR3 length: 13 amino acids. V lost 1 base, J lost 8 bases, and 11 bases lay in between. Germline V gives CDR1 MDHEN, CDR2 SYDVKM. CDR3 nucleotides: TGTGCCAGCAGTTTATCGGCAGGGAACGGCTACACCTTC. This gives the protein CASSLSAGNGYTF.

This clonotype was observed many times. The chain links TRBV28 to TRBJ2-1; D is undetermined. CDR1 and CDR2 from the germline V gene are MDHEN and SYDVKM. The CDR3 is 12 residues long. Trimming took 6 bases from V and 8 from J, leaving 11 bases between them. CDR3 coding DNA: TGTGCCAGCAGAGGCAGCCAATATGAGCAGTTCTTC. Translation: CASRGSQYEQFF.

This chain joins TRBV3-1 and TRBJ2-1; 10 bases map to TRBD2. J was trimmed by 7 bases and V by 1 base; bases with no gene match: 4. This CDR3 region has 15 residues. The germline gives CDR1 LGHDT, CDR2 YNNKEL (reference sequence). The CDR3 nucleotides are TGTGCCAGCAGCCAAGGAGCGGGGGGGGCTAATGAGCAGTTCTTC. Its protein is CASSQGAGGANEQFF.

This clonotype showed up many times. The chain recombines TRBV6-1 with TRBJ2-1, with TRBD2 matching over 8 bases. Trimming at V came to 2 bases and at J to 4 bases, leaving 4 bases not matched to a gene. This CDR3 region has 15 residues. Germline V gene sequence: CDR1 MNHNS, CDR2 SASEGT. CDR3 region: CASSESGGAYNEQFF. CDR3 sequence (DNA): TGTGCCAGCAGTGAATCGGGGGGGGCATACAATGAGCAGTTCTTC.

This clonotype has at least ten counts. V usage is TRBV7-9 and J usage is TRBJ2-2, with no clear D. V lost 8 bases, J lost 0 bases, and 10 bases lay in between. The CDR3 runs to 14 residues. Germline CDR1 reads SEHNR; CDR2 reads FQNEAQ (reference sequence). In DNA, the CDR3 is TGTGCCAGCCTCACCACTCCGAACACCGGGGAGCTGTTTTTT. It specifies CASLTTPNTGELFF.

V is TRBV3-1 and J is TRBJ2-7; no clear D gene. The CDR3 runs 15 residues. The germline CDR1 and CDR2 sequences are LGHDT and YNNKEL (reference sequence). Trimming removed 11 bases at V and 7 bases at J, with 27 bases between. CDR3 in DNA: TGTGCCTGCTCCCAAGCTTTCGCCGGGTCTGGGGAGCAGTACTTC. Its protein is CACSQAFAGSGEQYF.

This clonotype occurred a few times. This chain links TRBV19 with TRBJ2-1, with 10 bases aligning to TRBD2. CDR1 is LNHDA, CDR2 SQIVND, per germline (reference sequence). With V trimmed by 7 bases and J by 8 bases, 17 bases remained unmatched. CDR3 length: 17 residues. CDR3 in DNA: TGTGCCAGTACTCTTACCGCTGGCCAGCGGGGGGGCCATGAGCAGTTCTTC. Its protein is CASTLTAGQRGGHEQFF. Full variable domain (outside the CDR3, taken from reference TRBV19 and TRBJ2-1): DGGITQSPKYLFRKEGQNVTLSCEQNLNHDAMYWYRQDPGQGLRLIYYSQIVNDFQKGDIAEGYSVSREKKESFPLTVTSAQKNPTAFYLCASTLTAGQRGGHEQFFGPGTRLTVL.

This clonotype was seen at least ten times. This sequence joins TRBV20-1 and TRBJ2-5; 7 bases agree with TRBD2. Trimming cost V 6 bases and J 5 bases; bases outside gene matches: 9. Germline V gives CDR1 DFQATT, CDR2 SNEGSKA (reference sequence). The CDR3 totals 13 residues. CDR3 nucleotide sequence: TGCAGTGCCCCCCCTACTAGCGCCGAGACCCAGTACTTC. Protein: CSAPPTSAETQYF.

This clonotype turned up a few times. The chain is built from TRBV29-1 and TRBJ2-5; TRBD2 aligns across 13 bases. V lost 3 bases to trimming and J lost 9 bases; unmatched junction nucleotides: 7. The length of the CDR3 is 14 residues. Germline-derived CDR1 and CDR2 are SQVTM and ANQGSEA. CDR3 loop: CSVDSTSGGVAQYF. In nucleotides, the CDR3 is TGCAGCGTTGATAGTACTAGCGGGGGGGTTGCCCAGTACTTC.

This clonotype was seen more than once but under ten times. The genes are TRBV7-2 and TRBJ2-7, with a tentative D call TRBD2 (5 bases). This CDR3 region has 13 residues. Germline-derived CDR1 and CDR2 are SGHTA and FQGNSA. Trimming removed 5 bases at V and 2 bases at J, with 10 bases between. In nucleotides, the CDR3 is TGTGCCAGCAGCCCAGCGGCCCCCTACGAGCAGTACTTC. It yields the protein CASSPAAPYEQYF.

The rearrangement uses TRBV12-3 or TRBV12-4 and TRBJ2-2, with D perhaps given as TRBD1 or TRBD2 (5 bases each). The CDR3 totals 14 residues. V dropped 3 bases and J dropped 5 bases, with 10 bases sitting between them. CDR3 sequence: CASSFEGITGELFF. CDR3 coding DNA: TGTGCCAGCAGTTTCGAGGGGATAACCGGGGAGCTGTTTTTT.

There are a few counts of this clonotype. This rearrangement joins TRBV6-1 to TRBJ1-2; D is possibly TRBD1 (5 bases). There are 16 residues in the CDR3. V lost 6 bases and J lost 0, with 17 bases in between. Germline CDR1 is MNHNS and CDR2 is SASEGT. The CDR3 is CASSDSAGPTNYGYTF. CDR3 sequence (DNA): TGTGCCAGCAGCGACAGTGCAGGGCCTACTAACTATGGCTACACCTTC.

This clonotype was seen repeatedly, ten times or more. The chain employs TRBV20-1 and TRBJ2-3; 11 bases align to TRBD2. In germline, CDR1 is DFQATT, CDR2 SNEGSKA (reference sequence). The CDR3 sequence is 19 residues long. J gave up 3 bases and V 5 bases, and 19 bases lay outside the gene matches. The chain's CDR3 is CSAAPPAIAGGQWTDTQYF. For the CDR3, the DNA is TGCAGTGCTGCCCCCCCGGCTATAGCGGGGGGGCAGTGGACAGATACGCAGTATTTT.